Reported below is one T cell receptor beta chain. Its antigen is currently unknown. The data originate from a study of cytomegalovirus exposure and HLA in healthy donors. Study summary: Early on, a data release was issued that held about 85 million unique TCRs from HLA-typed donors.

Germline CDR1 is SGHTA and CDR2 is FQGNSA. The V and J ends lost 5 bases and 2 bases, in that order; junction bases with no gene match: 7. The CDR3 loop spans 16 amino acids. Study-wide findings and caveats: The study found most TCR sequences rare, yet found some public TCRs in many donors.

As for the donors, each was a healthy bone marrow donor. Although they were nominally healthy when sampled, donors likely had unrecorded immune exposures. PCR amplification relied on 60 Vbeta primers (plus 13 Jbeta primers). TCRdb's table, derived via immunoSEQ multiplex PCR, lists solely in-frame clones and lacks some. The sample lists 72,000 or so clones, roughly four fifths occurring once. The sequence derives from a woman aged 25 to 39 in good health and CMV-seropositive. The material sequenced was PBMCs. The chain has TRBV7-2 and TRBJ2-3; 10 bases are shared with TRBD2. The DNA of the CDR3 is TGTGCCAGCAGCCCACTAGCGGGAAGACCCACAGATACGCAGTATTTT. It yields the protein CASSPLAGRPTDTQYF.